This T cell receptor beta chain was observed in a study of identical twins (TCRdb year 2016). Study-wide context: The study deep-sequenced TCR alpha and beta repertoires from monozygotic twins, unrelated adults of various ages and cord blood to test whether fetal clonotypes persist. To rule out contamination, replicate twin experiments were performed at different times with different library preparation protocols. Overall results and qualifications from the work: The excess sharing between twins in beta out-of-frame sequences was weaker because fewer shared sequences reduced the signal-to-noise ratio. Conclusions relied on cross-sectional statistical analysis, since the same donors could not be followed over many years. In monozygotic twins, out-of-frame TCR alpha sharing was systematically underestimated by recombination models, although the models agreed with sharing between unrelated individuals. Invariant T cells such as MAIT and iNKT could partly confound zero-insertion analyses, although diverse VJ usage argued against such confounding for most clonotypes. Compared with coincidental sharing between unrelated individuals, an excess of low generation-probability sequences was observed among out-of-frame TCR alpha sequences shared between twins. Fewer insertions were carried by abundant cord blood beta clonotypes; a weaker similar trend was observed in young adult naive repertoires, while no such trend was observed in memory repertoires.

The CDR3 runs 15 amino acids, cysteine and phenylalanine included. The only DNA kept is the CDR3, 45 bases in frame from the first base. CDR1 and CDR2, per the germline V gene (reference sequence), are SEHNR and FQNEAQ. V and J lose 3 bases and 2 bases, and a span of 8 bases separates them. This clonotype was counted between two and nine times. The target of this receptor is not known. Per-nucleotide qualities are absent, and no much larger clonotype sits a single base away. Every donor in the study was a healthy Caucasian. Three pairs of female monozygotic twins, all aged roughly 18 to 29 years, were included in the twin cohort. Miltenyi CD45RO+ enrichment and human naive T-cell isolation kits were used to isolate memory (CD45RO+) and naive T cells from PBMC. Libraries were prepared through 5' RACE. Instrument on record: Illumina HiSeq 2000. A universal primer binding site was introduced by template switching, and a unique molecular identifier was present in the final cDNA, enabling accurate counting of TCR cDNA molecules. First-strand cDNA for TCR alpha and beta chains was synthesized from specific primers in the conserved constant-segment region. To control for contamination, every cDNA library carried two barcodes: a SMART-Mk sample barcode plus Illumina barcodes. TruSeq adapter sequences and Illumina sample barcodes were added in two successive PCR steps. Sequencing of the TCR alpha and beta cDNA libraries was done on the Illumina HiSeq platform using custom primers. Processing in the source paper ran as follows. MiGEC processed the raw reads to extract unique molecular identifiers, while MiXCR was used to determine the CDR3 positions. For each individual, recombination models were inferred using an EM algorithm with the repgenHMM and IGoR tools. Shared clonotype analysis was performed with the tcR package in R, normalizing sharing by the product of cloneset sizes. To study raw recombination without the effects of thymic and clonal selection, out-of-frame nonproductive sequences were analyzed. The raw public data were reprocessed by TCRdb itself: fastp quality trimming at Q25, MiXCR clonotype calling, in-frame beta chains only. Every distinct CDR3 protein forms one entry, paired with its most common genes and DNA. The V and J calls reflect TCRdb's pipeline rather than the authors' work. The sample table contains roughly 250,000 distinct CDR3 sequences; only one count was recorded for 5.5% to 7% of them. The top ten hold 3.6% of the sample.

These sequences were also reported in another study, on yellow fever vaccine responses in identical twins. The other study reports the following: According to the authors, the vaccine-induced T cell response in identical twins seemed to be partly convergent and partly specific to each individual. In identical twins, the study followed T cell clones that responded to the vaccine with precision.

This chain is built from TRBV7-9 and TRBJ2-6; the D gene is possibly TRBD1, with 5 bases matching. The receptor was isolated from a woman under 30 in good health. Material: memory (CD45RO+) T cells sorted from blood. The cell subset or site tag for this specimen amounts to: CD45RO+ enriched T cells. The CDR3 reads as follows: CASSLVGPGANVLTF. The bases read TGTGCCAGCAGCTTGGTGGGGCCTGGGGCCAACGTCCTGACTTTC.